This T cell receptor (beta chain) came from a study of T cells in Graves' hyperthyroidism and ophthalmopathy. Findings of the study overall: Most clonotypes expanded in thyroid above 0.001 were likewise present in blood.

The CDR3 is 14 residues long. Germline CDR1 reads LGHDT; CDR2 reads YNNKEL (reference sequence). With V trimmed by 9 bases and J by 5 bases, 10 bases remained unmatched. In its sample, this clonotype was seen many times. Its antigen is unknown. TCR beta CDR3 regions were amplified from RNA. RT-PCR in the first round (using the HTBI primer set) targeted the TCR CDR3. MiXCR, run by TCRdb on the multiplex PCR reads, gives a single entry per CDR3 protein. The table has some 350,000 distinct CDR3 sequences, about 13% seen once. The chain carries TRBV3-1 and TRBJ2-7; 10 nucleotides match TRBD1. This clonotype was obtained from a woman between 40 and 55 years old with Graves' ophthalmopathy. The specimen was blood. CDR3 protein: CASDSGTGEHEQYF. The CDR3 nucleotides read TGTGCCAGTGATTCCGGGACAGGGGAACACGAGCAGTACTTC.